This record looks at one T cell receptor beta chain sequence and its context. These data originate in a study of blood T cell repertoires in COVID-19. Study background: Samples representing acute and convalescent COVID-19 were sourced from the United States, Italy and Spain. The analysed material was cDNA or gDNA that came from T cells, B-cell-depleted T cells, or PBMCs.

As handled by the study authors: Reference gene primer amplification gave nucleated cell count estimates. Here immunoSEQ multiplex PCR was the method, and the copy in TCRdb shows in-frame clones only, minus some. From that table come the V and J calls and clone size; the DNA was used to work out D and trimming. This table holds hundreds of thousands of clones, 86% found once. V was cut by 0 bases and J by 2 bases, with 4 bases left in between. CDR1 MNHEY and CDR2 SMNVEV come from the germline V gene (reference sequence). The CDR3 has 13 amino acids. The sequencing sample was made of peripheral blood. This chain joins TRBV27 and TRBJ1-2, with D hard to call. The sequence was collected from a woman aged 60 to 75 who had recovered from COVID-19. The CDR3 DNA reads as TGTGCCAGCAGTTTATCCGGGAACTATGGCTACACCTTC. Its translation is CASSLSGNYGYTF.